The rows below give T cell receptor beta chains drawn from one sample of a study of shared clonotypes between healthy human individuals. Clones were sequenced by immunoSEQ multiplex PCR, and TCRdb holds only the in-frame ones, with some missing. Of about 2,500,000 clones listed, just over 90% were seen once; the top ten hold over 0.12%. Sequencing used naive CD4+ T cells sorted from blood. These receptors came from a man aged 18 to 29 in good health. Both conserved end residues are part of each CDR3. Each record gives: V gene, D gene, J gene, clone size, CDR3 DNA, CDR3 protein. The D gene is left open where the match is weak. Clone size is not always given. Where it is, it says once, few, many or a class for expanded clones.

>TRBV5-1|-|TRBJ1-2|-
TGCGCCAGCAGCTTGGGCAACAGGAGAAGGTCGGACTATGGCTACACCTTC
CASSLGNRRRSDYGYTF
>TRBV7-9|-|TRBJ2-3|-
TGTGCCAGCAGCTTAGCGCCCGATACGCAGTATTTT
CASSLAPDTQYF
>TRBV20-1|TRBD1|TRBJ1-1|-
TGCAGTGCCGCCCGGGACAGGACTTTCTTT
CSAARDRTFF
>TRBV2|TRBD2|TRBJ2-1|-
TGTGCCAGCCGACGGACTAGCGCGAACAATGAGCAGTTCTTC
CASRRTSANNEQFF
>TRBV18|-|TRBJ1-1|-
TGTGCCAGCTCACCAAAGGTTAACACTGAAGCTTTCTTT
CASSPKVNTEAFF
>TRBV5-4|TRBD1|TRBJ2-7|-
TGTGCCAGCAGCGAGCAGACAGGGGGCGACGAGCAGTACTTC
CASSEQTGGDEQYF
>TRBV4-3|-|TRBJ2-2|-
TGCGCCAGCAGCCAAGCTAGACACACCGGGGAGCTGTTTTTT
CASSQARHTGELFF
>TRBV30|-|TRBJ1-4|-
TGTGCCTGGAGTTCGATGGGGCAGCGGGGTGAAAAACTGTTTTTT
CAWSSMGQRGEKLFF
>TRBV18|-|TRBJ1-1|-
TGTGCCAGCTCCAGGAGTGCCGGGGTGAACACTGAAGCTTTCTTT
CASSRSAGVNTEAFF
>TRBV18|-|TRBJ2-2|-
TGTGCCAGCTCAACGGGGGCCACCGGGGAGCTGTTTTTT
CASSTGATGELFF
>TRBV7-8|-|TRBJ2-3|-
TGTGCCAGCGCTATAGCGGGCACAGATACGCAGTATTTT
CASAIAGTDTQYF
>TRBV5-8|-|TRBJ2-3|-
TGTGCCAGCAGCTCCGGCGGTGGGGACACAGATACGCAGTATTTT
CASSSGGGDTDTQYF
>TRBV10-3|-|TRBJ1-2|-
TGTGCCATCAGTGAGTACGGGCTCATTGTCGCGGGCTACACCTTC
CAISEYGLIVAGYTF
>TRBV5-1|-|TRBJ2-3|-
TGCGCCAGCAGCTTGGGGGCCCAAAAGGCAGATACGCAGTATTTT
CASSLGAQKADTQYF
>TRBV6-5|-|TRBJ2-3|-
TGTGCCAGCGGATACGGAGGGCCATCAGATACGCAGTATTTT
CASGYGGPSDTQYF
>TRBV6-6|-|TRBJ2-7|-
TGTGCCAGCTCCCCGGTTGCCTACGAGCAGTACTTC
CASSPVAYEQYF
>TRBV18|TRBD2|TRBJ2-1|-
TGTGCCAGCTCACCTTCGGGACTAGCGGGGAGTTACAATGAGCAGTTCTTC
CASSPSGLAGSYNEQFF
>TRBV7-9|-|TRBJ2-3|-
TGTGCCAGCAGCCTCCCCCTTCAAGATACGCAGTATTTT
CASSLPLQDTQYF
>TRBV30|TRBD1|TRBJ1-5|-
TGTGCCTGGAGTAAAGGGGGCGATCAGCCCCAGCATTTT
CAWSKGGDQPQHF
>TRBV10-3|-|TRBJ1-4|-
TGTGCCACCAGGTCAGCTGAGAATGAAAAACTGTTTTTT
CATRSAENEKLFF
>TRBV11-3|TRBD1|TRBJ2-7|-
TGTGCCAGCAGCATCCGGACAGGGGATTACGAGCAGTACTTC
CASSIRTGDYEQYF
>TRBV2|-|TRBJ1-4|-
TGTGCCAGCAGTGAAAGAATAGGAGGGACTAATGAAAAACTGTTTTTT
CASSERIGGTNEKLFF
>TRBV5-1|-|TRBJ2-5|-
TGCGCCAGCAGCTTGGGACCAGGTCGTGGCTCGTACTTC
CASSLGPGRGSYF
>TRBV13|-|TRBJ1-3|-
TGTGCCAGCAGGGGGACACGAAGCTCTGGAAACACCATATATTTT
CASRGTRSSGNTIYF
>TRBV6-5|TRBD2|TRBJ2-5|-
TGTGCCAGCAGTTTGAACGGGAGGGCCAGAGAGACCCAGTACTTC
CASSLNGRARETQYF
>TRBV7-2|-|TRBJ2-5|-
TGTGCCAGCAGCTTCTCTGGGTTAGAGACCCAGTACTTC
CASSFSGLETQYF
>TRBV5-1|-|TRBJ2-7|-
TGCGCCAGCAGACTCCGGGACTCGAGCTCCTACGAGCAGTACTTC
CASRLRDSSSYEQYF
>TRBV19|-|TRBJ1-5|-
TGTGCCAGTAGGCAGACGGGCAACAATCAGCCCCAGCATTTT
CASRQTGNNQPQHF
>TRBV7-9|-|TRBJ1-3|-
TGTGCCAGCAGCTTAGTAGGGACTGGAAACACCATATATTTT
CASSLVGTGNTIYF
>TRBV28|TRBD1|TRBJ1-2|-
TGTGCCAGCAGTTTAAGCGACAGGGGCAACTATGGCTACACCTTC
CASSLSDRGNYGYTF
>TRBV30|TRBD2|TRBJ2-7|-
TGTGCCTGGAGTGCTTCAGCGGGGGGGCGGTGGCAGTACTTC
CAWSASAGGRWQYF
>TRBV7-9|TRBD1|TRBJ2-5|-
TGTGCCAGCAGCCTTGGACAGGGGTTGGGGACCCAGTACTTC
CASSLGQGLGTQYF
>TRBV28|-|TRBJ1-1|-
TGTGCCAGCACCCTGTTGGGCGCCCCGAACACTGAAGCTTTCTTT
CASTLLGAPNTEAFF
>TRBV19|-|TRBJ1-6|-
TGTGCCAGTAGTAAGGGGCAGGGCGGAGCGTCACCCCTCCACTTT
CASSKGQGGASPLHF
>TRBV28|-|TRBJ1-1|-
TGTGCCAGCAGTTCGCCGGGAGCGCGGTACACTGAAGCTTTCTTT
CASSSPGARYTEAFF
>TRBV19|TRBD1|TRBJ2-7|-
TGTGCCACCCAGGGGGCCTTTTCCTACGAGCAGTACTTC
CATQGAFSYEQYF
>TRBV11-2|TRBD2|TRBJ2-7|-
TGTGCCAGCAGCTACGGGGGGGAAGAGCAGTACTTC
CASSYGGEEQYF
>TRBV18|-|TRBJ2-3|-
TGTGCCAGCTCACCTTTTGGGAAGGGCGCAGATACGCAGTATTTT
CASSPFGKGADTQYF
>TRBV9|TRBD2|TRBJ2-3|once
TGTGCCAGCAACCCGGGACTAGCGGCCTACACAGATACGCAGTATTTT
CASNPGLAAYTDTQYF
>TRBV5-6|-|TRBJ1-2|-
TGTGCCAGCACAATGAGGGGGGCCTCGCAAGAAGGCTACACCTTC
CASTMRGASQEGYTF
>TRBV11-1|TRBD2|TRBJ2-7|-
TGTGCCAGCAGCCACGAGATGAGCGGGGTCTACGAGCAGTACTTC
CASSHEMSGVYEQYF
>TRBV2|TRBD2|TRBJ2-5|-
TGTGCCACTCGACTAGCGGGATATGAGACCCAGTACTTC
CATRLAGYETQYF
>TRBV27|-|TRBJ1-3|-
TGTGCCAGCAGTTTATTTTCCTTCCCCGGGTCTGGAAACACCATATATTTT
CASSLFSFPGSGNTIYF
>TRBV11-2|-|TRBJ2-3|-
TGTGCCAGCAGCCTGGGGCACCCCACAGATACGCAGTATTTT
CASSLGHPTDTQYF
>TRBV5-4|-|TRBJ1-1|-
TGTGCCAGCAGATCAGGGGCGATGAACACTGAAGCTTTCTTT
CASRSGAMNTEAFF
>TRBV4-1|TRBD2|TRBJ2-3|-
TGCGCCAGCAGCCAGACGGGACTAGCAACAGATACGCAGTATTTT
CASSQTGLATDTQYF
>TRBV10-2|TRBD1|TRBJ1-1|-
TGCGCCAGCAGTGAAAGGACAGGGAGGGACACTGAAGCTTTCTTT
CASSERTGRDTEAFF
>TRBV7-8|TRBD1|TRBJ1-5|-
TGTGCCAGCAGCCAGGGTACAGGGGATCAGCCCCAGCATTTT
CASSQGTGDQPQHF
>TRBV28|TRBD1|TRBJ2-5|once
TGTGCCAGCGGGGGGACAGGGCCCCAAGAGACCCAGTACTTC
CASGGTGPQETQYF
>TRBV7-9|TRBD2|TRBJ2-7|-
TGTGCCAGCAGCCAAAGCGGGGGGGCTTACGAGCAGTACTTC
CASSQSGGAYEQYF
>TRBV21-1|-|TRBJ1-2|-
TGTGCCACCCGGGACAGGGGCCTCCCTGGCTACACCTTC
CATRDRGLPGYTF
>TRBV19|-|TRBJ1-5|-
TGTGCCAGTCAGGAGGGGAATCAGCCCCAGCATTTT
CASQEGNQPQHF
>TRBV7-9|-|TRBJ2-7|-
TGTGCCAGCAGCCTCGATGGAAACTACGAGCAGTACTTC
CASSLDGNYEQYF
>TRBV27|-|TRBJ1-6|-
TGTGCCAGCAGTTACCAACCACCGGGACTAGGGAAGGGCGACCTCCACTTT
CASSYQPPGLGKGDLHF
>TRBV15|-|TRBJ1-1|-
TGTGCCACCAGTCAGTCCCTCGGGACCTCGAACACTGAAGCTTTCTTT
CATSQSLGTSNTEAFF
>TRBV27|TRBD2|TRBJ2-7|-
TGTGCCAGCAGACTTACGAGTCGTACCGGGCTAGCGGGAACCTACGAGCAGTACTTC
CASRLTSRTGLAGTYEQYF
>TRBV12-5|TRBD2|TRBJ2-1|-
TGTGCTAGTGGTTTGGCCGGCGGGGTAGCGGGATCCCCTTACAATGAGCAGTTCTTC
CASGLAGGVAGSPYNEQFF